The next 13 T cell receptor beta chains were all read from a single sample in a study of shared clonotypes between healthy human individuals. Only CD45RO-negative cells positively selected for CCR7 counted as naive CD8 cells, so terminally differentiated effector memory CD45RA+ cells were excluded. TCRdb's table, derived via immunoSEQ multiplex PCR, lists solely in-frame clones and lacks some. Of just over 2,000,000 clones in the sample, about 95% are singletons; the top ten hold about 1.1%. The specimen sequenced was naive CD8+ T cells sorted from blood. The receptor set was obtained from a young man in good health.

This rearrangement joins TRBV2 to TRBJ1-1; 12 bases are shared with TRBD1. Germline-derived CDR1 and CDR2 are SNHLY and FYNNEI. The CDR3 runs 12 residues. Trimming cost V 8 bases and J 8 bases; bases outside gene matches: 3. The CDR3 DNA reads TGTGCCAGCGGGACAGGGGGCGGCGAAGCTTTCTTT. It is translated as CASGTGGGEAFF.

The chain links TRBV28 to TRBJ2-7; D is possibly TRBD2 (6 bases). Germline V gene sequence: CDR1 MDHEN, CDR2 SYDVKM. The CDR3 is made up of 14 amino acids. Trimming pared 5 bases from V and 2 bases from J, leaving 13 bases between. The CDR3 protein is CASSLIAGPYEQYF. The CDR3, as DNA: TGTGCCAGCAGTCTTATTGCGGGGCCCTACGAGCAGTACTTC.

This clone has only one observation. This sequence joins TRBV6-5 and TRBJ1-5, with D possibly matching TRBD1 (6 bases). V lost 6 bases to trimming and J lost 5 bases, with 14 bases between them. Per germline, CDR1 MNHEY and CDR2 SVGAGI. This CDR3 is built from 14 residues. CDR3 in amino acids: CASSPRTAYQPQHF. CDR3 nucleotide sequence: TGTGCCAGCAGCCCCAGGACAGCTTATCAGCCCCAGCATTTT.

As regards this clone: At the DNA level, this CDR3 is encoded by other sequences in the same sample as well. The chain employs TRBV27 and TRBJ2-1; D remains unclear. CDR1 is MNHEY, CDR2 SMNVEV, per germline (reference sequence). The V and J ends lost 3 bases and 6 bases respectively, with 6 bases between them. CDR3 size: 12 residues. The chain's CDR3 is CASSLSGNEQFF. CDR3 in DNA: TGTGCCAGCAGTTTGTCGGGCAATGAGCAGTTCTTC.

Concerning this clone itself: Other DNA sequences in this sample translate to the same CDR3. This chain's CDR3 is CASSAEGDISYEQYF. In DNA, the CDR3 is TGTGCCAGCAGCGCGGAAGGGGACATCTCCTACGAGCAGTACTTC. V usage is TRBV9 and J usage is TRBJ2-7; D might be TRBD1 (6 bases). V lost 3 bases, J lost 0 bases, and 13 bases lay in between. The germline CDR1 and CDR2 sequences are SGDLS and YYNGEE. The CDR3 loop spans 15 amino acids.

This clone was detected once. CDR3 protein: CASSLEISGGARETQYF. DNA of the CDR3: TGTGCCAGCAGCTTAGAGATCAGCGGGGGGGCCCGTGAGACCCAGTACTTC. The V gene is TRBV7-2, the J gene TRBJ2-5, with 10 bases that match TRBD2. This CDR3 has 17 residues. Germline V gives CDR1 SGHTA, CDR2 FQGNSA. Unmatched junction bases numbered 10, after V lost 1 base and J lost 5 bases.

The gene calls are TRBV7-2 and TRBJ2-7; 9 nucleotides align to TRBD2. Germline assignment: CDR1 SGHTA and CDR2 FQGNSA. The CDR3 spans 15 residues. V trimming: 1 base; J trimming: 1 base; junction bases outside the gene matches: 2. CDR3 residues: CASSLVLAGSYEQYF. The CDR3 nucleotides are TGTGCCAGCAGCTTAGTTCTAGCGGGATCCTACGAGCAGTACTTC.

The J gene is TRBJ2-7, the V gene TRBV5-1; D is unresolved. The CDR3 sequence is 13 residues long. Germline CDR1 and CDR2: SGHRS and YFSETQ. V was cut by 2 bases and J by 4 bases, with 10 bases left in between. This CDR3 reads CASSFPGEYEQYF. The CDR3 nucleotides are TGCGCCAGCAGCTTCCCTGGGGAATACGAGCAGTACTTC.

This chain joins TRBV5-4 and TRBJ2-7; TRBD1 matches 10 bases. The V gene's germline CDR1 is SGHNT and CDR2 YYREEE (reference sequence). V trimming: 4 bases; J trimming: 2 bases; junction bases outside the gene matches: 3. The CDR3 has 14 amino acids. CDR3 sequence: CASSTDRGTYEQYF. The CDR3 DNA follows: TGTGCCAGCAGCACGGACAGGGGGACCTACGAGCAGTACTTC.

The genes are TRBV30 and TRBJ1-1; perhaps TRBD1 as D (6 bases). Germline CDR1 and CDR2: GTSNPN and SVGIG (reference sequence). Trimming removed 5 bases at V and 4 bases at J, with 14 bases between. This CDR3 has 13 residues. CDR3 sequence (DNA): TGTGCCTGGGCCTCAGGGGTTCGCACTGAAGCTTTCTTT. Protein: CAWASGVRTEAFF.

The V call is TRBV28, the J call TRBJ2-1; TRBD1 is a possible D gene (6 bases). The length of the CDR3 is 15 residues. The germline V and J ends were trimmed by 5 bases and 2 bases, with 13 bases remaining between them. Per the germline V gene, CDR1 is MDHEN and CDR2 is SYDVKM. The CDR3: CASSIGTPPYNEQFF. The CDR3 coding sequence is TGTGCCAGCAGTATCGGGACACCGCCCTACAATGAGCAGTTCTTC.

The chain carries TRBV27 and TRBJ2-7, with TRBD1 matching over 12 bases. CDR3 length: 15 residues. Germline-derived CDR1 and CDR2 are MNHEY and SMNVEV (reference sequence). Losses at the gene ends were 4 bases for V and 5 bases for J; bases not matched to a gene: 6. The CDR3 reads CASSSPGTGGNEQYF. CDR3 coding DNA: TGTGCCAGCAGTTCCCCCGGGACAGGGGGCAACGAGCAGTACTTC.

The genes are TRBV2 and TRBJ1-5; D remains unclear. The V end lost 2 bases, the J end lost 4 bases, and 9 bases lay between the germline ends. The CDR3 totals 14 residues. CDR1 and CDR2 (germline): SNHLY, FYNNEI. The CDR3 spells CASSEPQTNQPQHF. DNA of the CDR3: TGTGCCAGCAGTGAACCTCAGACAAATCAGCCCCAGCATTTT.